This T cell receptor beta chain emerged from a study of HIV-infected children after antiretroviral therapy interruption. This clonotype has a count of ten or more. The treatment is: PENTA 11 planned treatment interruption arm or continuous ART arm. Unique molecular identifiers were included in an RNA-based 3' RACE TCR library. One entry per CDR3 protein, called by TCRdb with MiXCR from the 3' RACE reads. The repertoire holds more than 85,000 distinct CDR3 sequences, with about 6.3% as singletons. The receptor comes from a pool of human donors with HIV. The source was CD45RA+ CD4+ T cells from PBMCs, pooled from several time points, collected from a donor given antiretroviral therapy, either interrupted or continuous. The subset here: naive CD4+ CD45RA+ CD45RO- T cells.

CDR3 sequence (DNA): TGTGCCAGCACGATCCGACAGGGGTGGGGGAACACTGAAGCTTTCTTT. This codes for CASTIRQGWGNTEAFF. The chain combines TRBV5-5 with TRBJ1-1, with 8 nucleotides matching TRBD1. CDR3 length: 16 amino acids. Trimming removed 6 bases from V and 1 base from J; junction bases left unmatched: 11. CDR1 and CDR2 from the germline V gene are SGHKS and YYEKEE (reference sequence).